The 8 T cell receptor beta chains reported below all come from one sample, sequenced in a study of vaccination and CD4 T cells after COVID-19. These receptors' antigens are unknown. Noted treatment: approximately nine-day PBMC culture with coronavirus spike peptide pools or control peptides (ViraFEST assay). With the Oncomine TCR Beta short-read assay, DNA from cultured CD4+ T cells was sequenced. In TCRdb, the PCR reads were re-called with MiXCR into one record per CDR3 protein. The sample holds around 6,800 distinct CDR3 sequences, 70% to 80% seen once. The specimen was CD4+ T cells from blood, cultured in vitro. These receptors originate from a human donor who had recovered from COVID-19.

V and J are TRBV11-2 and TRBJ2-4; D possibly matches TRBD1 or TRBD2 (5 bases each). Trimming shortened V by 2 bases and J by 7 bases, and 12 bases separated the two germline ends. CDR3 length equals 14 residues. Germline V gene lookup returns CDR1 SGHAT and CDR2 FQNNGV. The CDR3 region has the DNA TGTGCCAGCAGCTTAATTGAGGGGCGGAACATTCAGTACTTC. It codes for CASSLIEGRNIQYF.

The chain joins TRBV2 to TRBJ2-5, with TRBD1 as a possible D gene (6 bases). The CDR3 spans 13 residues. V gave up 6 bases and J gave up 5 bases, with 13 bases separating them. Germline assignment: CDR1 SNHLY and CDR2 FYNNEI. The CDR3 DNA reads TGTGCCAGCAGCCCCGGGACATACGAGACCCAGTACTTC. Translation: CASSPGTYETQYF.

The CDR3 reads CASSQDGGFEAFF. CDR3 coding DNA: TGTGCCAGCAGCCAAGACGGTGGGTTCGAAGCTTTCTTT. The chain employs TRBV14 and TRBJ1-1; no definite D call. V lost 0 bases and J 8 bases, leaving 10 bases between the germline ends. Germline CDR1 reads SGHDN; CDR2 reads FVKESK. The CDR3 spans 13 residues. The complete variable domain, with remaining parts taken from reference TRBV14 and TRBJ1-1, reads EAGVTQFPSHSVIEKGQTVTLRCDPISGHDNLYWYRRVMGKEIKFLLHFVKESKQDESGMPNNRFLAERTGGTYSTLKVQPAELEDSGVYFCASSQDGGFEAFFGQGTRLTVV.

The table lists this clonotype with a few counts. The V gene is TRBV7-9, the J gene TRBJ1-1; TRBD1 matches 7 bases. J lost 3 bases, V lost 2 bases, and 0 bases had no gene match. CDR1 SEHNR and CDR2 FQNEAQ come from the germline V gene (reference sequence). The CDR3 has 13 residues. CDR3 sequence (DNA): TGTGCCAGCAGCTTAACAGGGGACACTGAAGCTTTCTTT. Protein sequence: CASSLTGDTEAFF.

The chain joins TRBV7-8 to TRBJ1-1, with 8 bases that match TRBD1. Germline CDR1 is SGHVS and CDR2 is FQNEAQ. The CDR3 runs 15 residues. Unmatched junction bases numbered 8, after V lost 2 bases and J lost 6 bases. CDR3 region: CASSLSTGGGSEAFF. As DNA, the CDR3 is TGTGCCAGCAGCTTATCCACAGGGGGGGGCTCTGAAGCTTTCTTT.

The genes are TRBV10-3 and TRBJ1-6; D may be TRBD1 (5 bases). Per germline, CDR1 ENHRY and CDR2 SYGVKD. The germline V and J ends were trimmed by 0 bases and 6 bases, with 12 bases remaining between them. This CDR3 is built from 16 residues. CDR3 sequence reads: CAISESTGAPNSPLHF. DNA for the CDR3: TGTGCCATCAGTGAGTCTACCGGGGCCCCTAATTCACCCCTCCACTTT.

The chain is built from TRBV20-1 and TRBJ1-1; no clear D. V was trimmed by 0 bases and J by 7 bases, leaving 15 bases between them. Germline-derived CDR1 and CDR2 are DFQATT and SNEGSKA (reference sequence). This CDR3 contains 14 residues. The CDR3 here is CSAREILTEYEAFF. In DNA, the CDR3 is TGCAGTGCTAGAGAAATTCTTACGGAATATGAAGCTTTCTTT.

The chain couples TRBV30 to TRBJ1-2; no reliable D call. This CDR3 is 11 amino acids long. V was pared by 1 base and J by 8 bases, with 8 bases between. Germline V gene lookup returns CDR1 GTSNPN and CDR2 SVGIG (reference sequence). The CDR3 nucleotides read TGTGCCTGGAGTGGGGTAGGAGGCTACACCTTC. Encoded protein: CAWSGVGGYTF.